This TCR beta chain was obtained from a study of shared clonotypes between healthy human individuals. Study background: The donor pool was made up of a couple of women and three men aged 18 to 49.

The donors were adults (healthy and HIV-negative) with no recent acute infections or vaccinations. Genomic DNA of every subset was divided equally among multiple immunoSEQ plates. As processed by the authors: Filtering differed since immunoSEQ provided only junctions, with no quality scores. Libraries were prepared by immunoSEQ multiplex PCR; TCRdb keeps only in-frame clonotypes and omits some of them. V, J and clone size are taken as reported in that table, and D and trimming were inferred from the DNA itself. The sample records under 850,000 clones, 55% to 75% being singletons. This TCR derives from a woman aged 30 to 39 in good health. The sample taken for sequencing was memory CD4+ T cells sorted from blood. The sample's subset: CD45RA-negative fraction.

The CDR3 DNA reads TGTGCCAGCAGCCTATCGGGGTACGAGCAGTACTTC. Protein product: CASSLSGYEQYF. This sequence joins TRBV13 and TRBJ2-7, with TRBD2 as a possible D gene (5 bases). Deletions cut 5 bases from V and 4 bases from J, with 9 bases between. The CDR3 sequence is 12 residues long. Germline CDR1 is PRHDT and CDR2 is FYEKMQ (reference sequence). Full variable domain (missing parts from reference TRBV13 and TRBJ2-7): AAGVIQSPRHLIKEKRETATLKCYPIPRHDTVYWYQQGPGQDPQFLISFYEKMQSDKGSIPDRFSAQQFSDYHSELNMSSLELGDSALYFCASSLSGYEQYFGPGTRLTVT.